This is a list of T cell receptor beta chains from one sample in a study of cytomegalovirus exposure and HLA in healthy donors. Data came from immunoSEQ multiplex PCR; TCRdb stores just in-frame clones and leaves some out. The ten top clones account for 1.5% to 2%, within a sample of 150,000 or so clones. The source material was PBMCs. The receptors shown here come from a young man in good health and CMV-seronegative. The CDR3 runs from the conserved cysteine through the conserved F or W. D genes are given only for firm matches.

v_call	cdr3_length	j_call	d_call	cdr3_aa	cdr3_nt
TRBV9	15	TRBJ2-2	TRBD2	CASSGRGGHTGELFF	TGTGCCAGCAGCGGTCGGGGGGGCCACACCGGGGAGCTGTTTTTT
TRBV7-3	18	TRBJ2-2	TRBD2	CASSLTWTSGRDTGELFF	TGTGCCAGCAGCTTAACTTGGACTAGCGGGAGAGACACCGGGGAGCTGTTTTTT
TRBV19	14	TRBJ1-5	TRBD1	CASSWTGSNQPQHF	TGTGCCAGTAGTTGGACAGGGTCGAATCAGCCCCAGCATTTT
TRBV7-6	18	TRBJ2-1	TRBD2	CASSIGPSGRAGYNEQFF	TGTGCCAGCAGCATTGGTCCTAGCGGGAGGGCCGGATACAATGAGCAGTTCTTC
TRBV4-1	14	TRBJ1-2	-	CASSQAGEAYGYTF	TGCGCCAGCAGCCAAGCTGGAGAGGCCTATGGCTACACCTTC
TRBV19	15	TRBJ2-1	-	CASSPLPQAYNEQFF	TGTGCCAGTAGTCCGCTACCCCAGGCCTACAATGAGCAGTTCTTC
TRBV19	14	TRBJ2-7	-	CATQKTDSSYEQYF	TGTGCCACCCAAAAGACCGACAGCTCCTACGAGCAGTACTTC
TRBV4-2	17	TRBJ2-7	TRBD1	CASSQRTGGLMVYEQYF	TGTGCCAGCAGCCAAAGGACAGGAGGACTTATGGTCTACGAGCAGTACTTC
TRBV27	12	TRBJ2-5	-	CASSPRGETQYF	TGTGCCAGCAGTCCAAGGGGTGAGACCCAGTACTTC
TRBV28	12	TRBJ2-4	-	CASSSIGDIQYF	TGTGCCAGCAGTTCTATCGGGGACATTCAGTACTTC
TRBV27	17	TRBJ1-2	-	CASSLTKMEGINYGYTF	TGTGCCAGCAGTTTAACAAAAATGGAGGGGATTAACTATGGCTACACCTTC
TRBV19	16	TRBJ2-7	-	CASRSRGVGTSYEQYF	TGTGCCAGTAGGAGCCGAGGGGTCGGGACATCCTACGAGCAGTACTTC